This passage covers 14 T cell receptor beta chains from one sample sequenced in a study of T cells after yellow fever vaccination. Using its own MiXCR run on the 5' RACE reads, TCRdb lists one record per CDR3 protein. This sample has over 110,000 distinct CDR3 sequences, with 6.5% to 8.5% found just once. The sequenced sample was CD4+ T cells sorted from PBMCs, obtained 5 days after the yellow fever booster vaccination. The source of these receptors is a man in his thirties or forties who received the YFV17D yellow fever vaccine.

This clonotype was counted at least ten times. This chain links TRBV19 with TRBJ2-7; either TRBD1 or TRBD2 may fit D (5 bases each). V lost 4 bases, J lost 5 bases, and 15 bases lay in between. Germline V gives CDR1 LNHDA, CDR2 SQIVND (reference sequence). CDR3 length: 14 amino acids. The CDR3 here is CASSTGTPRNEQYF. The CDR3 bases are TGTGCCAGTAGTACCGGGACGCCTCGGAACGAGCAGTACTTC.

At least ten counts were recorded for this clonotype. The chain links TRBV10-3 to TRBJ2-1; TRBD2 matches at 9 bases. The junction had 10 bases not matched to a gene; V was cut back by 2 bases and J by 8 bases. Germline CDR1 reads ENHRY; CDR2 reads SYGVKD. The CDR3 contains 16 residues. CDR3 residues: CAISERSLAGYYEQFF. CDR3 DNA: TGTGCCATCAGTGAGAGGAGTCTAGCGGGATACTATGAGCAGTTCTTC.

This clonotype was detected a few times. This chain links TRBV9 with TRBJ2-1; 9 bases match TRBD1. The CDR3 is 15 amino acids. The ends lost 2 bases at V and 7 bases at J; junction bases unmatched: 7. Germline CDR1 reads SGDLS; CDR2 reads YYNGEE. The DNA of the CDR3 is TGTGCCAGCAGCGTCCGGGACAGGGAAAATAATGAGCAGTTCTTC. Protein product: CASSVRDRENNEQFF.

The sample holds many counts of this clonotype. The chain recombines TRBV3-1 with TRBJ2-1, with 12 bases fitting TRBD1. V trimming: 3 bases; J trimming: 7 bases; junction bases outside the gene matches: 7. CDR1 is LGHDT and CDR2 is YNNKEL in the germline V gene (reference sequence). There are 16 residues in the CDR3. The CDR3 coding sequence is TGTGCCAGCAGCCAGCCCGGGACAGGGGGCAGGAATGAGCAGTTCTTC. Residues: CASSQPGTGGRNEQFF.

The chain couples TRBV25-1 to TRBJ1-2; no clear D. The CDR3 is 12 residues long. The ends were cut back, 2 bases at V and 5 bases at J, with 6 bases in the middle. The germline V gene encodes CDR1 MGHDK and CDR2 SYGVNS. The CDR3 spells CASSEGKYGYTF. The CDR3, as DNA: TGTGCCAGCAGTGAAGGGAAATATGGCTACACCTTC.

This clonotype was counted at least ten times. The V and J genes are TRBV18 and TRBJ2-5, with D possibly being TRBD1 or TRBD2 (6 bases each). The CDR3 length is 15 residues. V lost 1 base to trimming and J lost 4 bases, with 13 bases between them. Germline values: CDR1 KGHSH, CDR2 LQKENI. This CDR3 is CASSPLAEGGETQYF. The DNA for the CDR3 is TGTGCCAGCTCACCACTAGCGGAGGGGGGAGAGACCCAGTACTTC.

This clonotype was observed at least ten times. The genes are TRBV28 and TRBJ2-2; D unclear. The CDR3 length is 15 residues. Germline V gene data show CDR1 as MDHEN and CDR2 as SYDVKM. Trimming pared 5 bases from V and 1 base from J, leaving 11 bases between. The CDR3 here is CASSLPAGNTGELFF. The CDR3 region has the DNA TGTGCCAGCAGTCTACCGGCAGGGAACACCGGGGAGCTGTTTTTT.

The chain couples TRBV5-4 to TRBJ2-7; unclear D gene. The V end lost 4 bases, the J end lost 7 bases, and 12 bases lay between the germline ends. The germline CDR1 and CDR2 sequences are SGHNT and YYREEE (reference sequence). The CDR3 is 12 residues long. CDR3 sequence reads: CASSLIEGEQYF. The CDR3 DNA follows: TGTGCCAGCAGCCTCATCGAAGGGGAGCAGTACTTC.

Comment on this clonotype: A much larger clonotype is one base distant, so this may be a read error. The gene calls are TRBV11-2 and TRBJ2-7; D remains ambiguous. Trimming left V 2 bases short and J 2 bases short, with 13 bases between. Germline-derived CDR1 and CDR2 are SGHAT and FQNNGV. The CDR3 sequence is 15 residues long. CDR3 DNA sequence: TGTGCCAGCAGCTTATCTTCTGCTCGAGCCTACGAGCAGTACTTC. This translates into CASSLSSARAYEQYF.

At least ten counts were recorded for this clonotype. For the CDR3, the DNA is TGTGCCAGCAGCCAAGACGCATACTCCTACGAGCAGTACTTC. As protein: CASSQDAYSYEQYF. The chain combines TRBV3-1 with TRBJ2-7; D ambiguous. Per the germline V gene, CDR1 is LGHDT and CDR2 is YNNKEL (reference sequence). The CDR3 is 14 amino acids. Trimming shortened V by 0 bases and J by 0 bases, and 6 bases separated the two germline ends.

This clonotype came up many times. The chain joins TRBV3-1 to TRBJ2-5, with 9 bases that match TRBD1. Germline V gene sequence: CDR1 LGHDT, CDR2 YNNKEL (reference sequence). The CDR3 totals 15 residues. Trimming removed 5 bases from V and 5 bases from J; junction bases left unmatched: 9. The CDR3 region has the DNA TGTGCCAGCAGCGACGGGGACAGGGCTAGGGAGACCCAGTACTTC. This sequence encodes CASSDGDRARETQYF.

The sample holds a few counts of this clonotype. Just one base apart from a much larger clone, this may be a read error. This rearrangement joins TRBV29-1 to TRBJ2-7; D not resolved. CDR3 size: 12 residues. Germline lookup yields CDR1 SQVTM and CDR2 ANQGSEA. CDR3 coding DNA: TGCAGCGTGAGCAGTAATCTCTACGAGCAGTGCTTC. It codes for CSVSSNLYEQCF.

V and J are TRBV5-4 and TRBJ2-1, with TRBD2 matching over 8 bases. Germline lookup yields CDR1 SGHNT and CDR2 YYREEE (reference sequence). Trimming removed 3 bases from V and 0 bases from J; junction bases left unmatched: 8. There are 17 residues in the CDR3. The CDR3 loop is CASSSGGGQDSYNEQFF. The CDR3 coding sequence is TGTGCCAGCAGCTCCGGGGGGGGCCAAGACTCCTACAATGAGCAGTTCTTC.

This clonotype was recorded a few times. V is TRBV19 and J is TRBJ2-3; TRBD2 matches at 8 bases. J was trimmed by 5 bases and V by 3 bases; bases with no gene match: 10. Per the germline V gene, CDR1 is LNHDA and CDR2 is SQIVND (reference sequence). The CDR3 has 16 amino acids. CDR3 bases: TGTGCCAGTAGTATCCCGAGCGGGAGAGATGGAGATACGCAGTATTTT. It specifies CASSIPSGRDGDTQYF.